The 13 T cell receptor beta chains given below trace back to one sample, sequenced in a study of cytomegalovirus exposure and HLA in healthy donors. The PCR had 60 Vbeta and 13 Jbeta primers. TCRdb's table, derived via immunoSEQ multiplex PCR, lists solely in-frame clones and lacks some. The table gives 50,000 to 60,000 clones; the top ten clones make up roughly 4% of it. The sequencing sample was made of PBMCs. Receptors were obtained from a male donor in good health and CMV-seronegative.

The chain joins TRBV2 to TRBJ2-7; D is unclear. The CDR3 extends over 14 amino acids. CDR1 and CDR2 (germline): SNHLY, FYNNEI. V dropped 6 bases and J dropped 2 bases, with 14 bases sitting between them. The DNA for the CDR3 is TGTGCCAGCAGCTCGGAGCCCCTAGCCTACGAGCAGTACTTC. It encodes CASSSEPLAYEQYF.

This chain joins TRBV4-3 and TRBJ1-1; the D gene is possibly TRBD1 (5 bases). With 3 bases removed from V and 0 bases from J, the gap between germline ends came to 14 bases. This CDR3 is 16 amino acids long. Germline V gene sequence: CDR1 LGHNA, CDR2 YSLEER. Written as DNA, the CDR3 is TGCGCCAGCAGCCAGGCCGGAACAGGAATGAACACTGAAGCTTTCTTT. As protein: CASSQAGTGMNTEAFF.

The CDR3 spells CASSLDLTSGLTYNEQFF. CDR3 sequence (DNA): TGTGCCAGCAGTTTGGACCTTACTAGCGGTCTTACCTACAATGAGCAGTTCTTC. V usage is TRBV27 and J usage is TRBJ2-1; 8 nucleotides agree with TRBD2. This CDR3 region has 18 residues. Germline CDR1 and CDR2: MNHEY and SMNVEV (reference sequence). J lost 2 bases, V lost 3 bases, and 12 bases had no gene match.

The chain is built from TRBV28 and TRBJ2-5; 8 nucleotides match TRBD2. The CDR3 runs 14 residues. Losses at the gene ends were 2 bases for V and 2 bases for J; bases not matched to a gene: 1. The germline CDR1 and CDR2 sequences are MDHEN and SYDVKM. The CDR3 DNA reads TGTGCCAGCAGTTTAGCGGGGGGACAAGAGACCCAGTACTTC. It specifies CASSLAGGQETQYF.

This sequence joins TRBV5-4 and TRBJ2-3; TRBD1 aligns across 9 bases. The V gene end was trimmed by 4 bases and the J gene end by 1 base; junction bases not matched to a gene: 7. CDR3 size: 16 residues. CDR1 and CDR2 (germline): SGHNT, YYREEE (reference sequence). The CDR3 loop is CASSPGQGKGTDTQYF. DNA for the CDR3: TGTGCCAGCAGCCCCGGACAGGGGAAGGGCACAGATACGCAGTATTTT.

This chain uses TRBV2 with TRBJ1-2; 12 positions match TRBD1. The length of the CDR3 is 14 residues. Germline trimming cut 6 bases from V and 12 bases from J; bases unmatched to any gene: 11. From germline, CDR1 is SNHLY and CDR2 FYNNEI. DNA of the CDR3: TGTGCCAGCAGCGCTAATAGGGACAGGGGGCATGACACCTTC. This translates into CASSANRDRGHDTF.

Notes on this clone: At one end the junction does not follow the germline gene, possibly because of a read error. The V and J genes are TRBV19 and TRBJ2-2; TRBD1 aligns across 8 bases. Germline V lookup: CDR1 LNHDA, CDR2 SQIVND (reference sequence). The CDR3 consists of 15 residues. Here the CDR3 DNA reads TGTGCCAGTAGCTCCCCGAGGACAGGGCCAGGGGGGCTGTTTTTT. Translating it yields CASSSPRTGPGGLFF.

This chain joins TRBV2 and TRBJ2-6, with 7 bases identical to TRBD1. Germline CDR1 reads SNHLY; CDR2 reads FYNNEI. Germline trimming cut 8 bases from V and 2 bases from J; bases unmatched to any gene: 6. The CDR3 spans 15 residues. The CDR3 sequence is CASVLQGAGANVLTF. The CDR3 DNA reads as TGTGCCAGCGTTCTGCAGGGGGCTGGGGCCAACGTCCTGACTTTC.

This chain uses TRBV7-2 with TRBJ2-1; 9 nucleotides agree with TRBD1. CDR3 size: 15 residues. Per germline, CDR1 SGHTA and CDR2 FQGNSA. V was pared by 5 bases and J by 6 bases, with 8 bases of the junction left unmatched. CDR3 amino acids: CASSARQGGINEQFF. As DNA, the CDR3 is TGTGCCAGCAGCGCCCGACAGGGGGGGATCAATGAGCAGTTCTTC.

This rearrangement joins TRBV7-9 to TRBJ2-7, with 8 bases aligning to TRBD1. V was pared by 4 bases and J by 4 bases, with 9 bases of the junction left unmatched. CDR3 length: 15 amino acids. Germline lookup yields CDR1 SEHNR and CDR2 FQNEAQ (reference sequence). This chain's CDR3 is CASSSTGTGLYEQYF. CDR3 coding DNA: TGTGCCAGCAGCTCGACCGGGACAGGTTTATACGAGCAGTACTTC.

This chain joins TRBV5-1 and TRBJ2-5; TRBD1 matches 7 bases. Per germline, CDR1 SGHRS and CDR2 YFSETQ. This CDR3 is built from 14 residues. The trim removed 1 base at V and 6 bases at J, leaving 6 bases unmatched. In DNA, the CDR3 is TGCGCCAGCAGCTTGAGTACAGGGGCACAGACCCAGTACTTC. Translation: CASSLSTGAQTQYF. Using reference TRBV5-1 and TRBJ2-5 for the parts outside the CDR3, the full variable domain is KAGVTQTPRYLIKTRGQQVTLSCSPISGHRSVSWYQQTPGQGLQFLFEYFSETQRNKGNFPGRFSGRQFSNSRSEMNVSTLELGDSALYLCASSLSTGAQTQYFGPGTRLLVL.

V is TRBV6-5 and J is TRBJ1-2; D unclear. Germline-derived CDR1 and CDR2 are MNHEY and SVGAGI. V was shortened by 2 bases and J by 4 bases, with 11 bases between the two germline ends. The CDR3 runs to 14 residues. CDR3 DNA: TGTGCCAGCAGTTACCTCGGGTCCCTCTATGGCTACACCTTC. Protein sequence: CASSYLGSLYGYTF.

V is TRBV4-3 and J is TRBJ2-7; D might be TRBD1 (6 bases). Germline lookup yields CDR1 LGHNA and CDR2 YSLEER. The length of the CDR3 is 16 residues. Trimming removed 0 bases from V and 6 bases from J, with 18 bases in between. The CDR3 spells CASSQDEGPGAAEQYF. The CDR3 DNA is TGCGCCAGCAGCCAAGATGAAGGTCCAGGGGCGGCCGAGCAGTACTTC.